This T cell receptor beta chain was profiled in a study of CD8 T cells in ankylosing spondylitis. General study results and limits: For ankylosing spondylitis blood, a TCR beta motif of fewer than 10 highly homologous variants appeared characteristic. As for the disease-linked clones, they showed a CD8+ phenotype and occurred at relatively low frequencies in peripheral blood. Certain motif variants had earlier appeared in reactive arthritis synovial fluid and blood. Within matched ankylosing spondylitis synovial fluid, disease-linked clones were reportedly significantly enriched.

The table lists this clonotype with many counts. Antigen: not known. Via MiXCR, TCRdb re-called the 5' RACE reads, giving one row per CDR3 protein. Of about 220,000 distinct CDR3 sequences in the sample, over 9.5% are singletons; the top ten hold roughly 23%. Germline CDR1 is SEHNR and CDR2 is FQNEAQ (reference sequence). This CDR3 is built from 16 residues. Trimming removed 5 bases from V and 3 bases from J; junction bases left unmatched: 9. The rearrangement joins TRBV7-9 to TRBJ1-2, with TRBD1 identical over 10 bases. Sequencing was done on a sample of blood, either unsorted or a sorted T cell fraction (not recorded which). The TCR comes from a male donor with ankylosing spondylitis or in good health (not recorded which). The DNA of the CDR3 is TGTGCCAGCAGCCAACAAGCCGGGACAGGGGACTATGGCTACACCTTC. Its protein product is CASSQQAGTGDYGYTF.